The TCR beta chain described here comes from a study of T cells after yellow fever vaccination. Study-wide results and caveats: It was the secondary response that reached its peak faster, day 5 versus 15, but it was weaker. A large majority of primary-vaccination clones showed up again after the booster (around 96% CD4, about 87% CD8).

Generation of TCR cDNA used 5'RACE template switching (which added a universal primer site and UMIs). TCRdb redid the calling of the 5' RACE reads with MiXCR, one entry per CDR3 protein. The data contain some 420,000 distinct CDR3 sequences, around 20% of them seen just once; the ten biggest clones take up 15% to 20%. As regards this clonotype: As yet, its antigen is unknown.

This TCR was sampled from a man aged 18 to 29 who received the YFV17D yellow fever vaccine. This specimen consisted of PBMCs, obtained before the yellow fever booster vaccination.

The CDR3: CASSQDYPWNTQYF. CDR3 DNA sequence: TGTGCCAGCAGCCAAGATTATCCGTGGAATACGCAGTATTTT. The V and J genes are TRBV3-1 and TRBJ2-3, with D unclear. The V gene lost 0 bases and the J gene lost 7 bases, with 11 bases spanning the gap. Germline assignment: CDR1 LGHDT and CDR2 YNNKEL (reference sequence). The CDR3 totals 14 residues.